A selection of T cell receptor beta chains follows, all from one sample in a study of blood T cell repertoires in COVID-19. Assay: immunoSEQ multiplex PCR; the TCRdb copy retains only in-frame clones and omits some. The data show 200,000 to 250,000 clones, about 85% seen once. The source material was peripheral blood. The source of these receptors is a woman between 18 and 30 years old who had recovered from COVID-19. Each CDR3 is given with its conserved first and last residue. A D gene is named only where the DNA matches it firmly. Clone size is not always given. Where it is, it says once, few, many or a class for expanded clones.

>TRBD1|TRBV11-3|TRBJ2-3|-
CASSLGGQDPTQYF
TGTGCCAGCAGCTTAGGGGGACAGGACCCTACGCAGTATTTT
>TRBD2|TRBV19|TRBJ2-1|-
CASSIIGLARGGNEQFF
TGTGCCAGTAGTATAATTGGACTAGCGCGTGGAGGCAATGAGCAGTTCTTC
>TRBD2|TRBV4-3|TRBJ2-1|-
CASSRAALAGLWEQFF
TGCGCCAGCAGCCGGGCGGCCTTAGCGGGCCTGTGGGAGCAGTTCTTC
>-|TRBV27|TRBJ2-7|-
CASSLLDRNHEQYF
TGTGCCAGCAGTTTACTAGATAGGAACCACGAGCAGTACTTC
>TRBD2|TRBV11-2|TRBJ2-7|-
CASSLGVALADMYEQYF
TGTGCCAGCAGCTTAGGGGTCGCACTAGCGGATATGTACGAGCAGTACTTC
>-|TRBV12-3/TRBV12-4|TRBJ1-5|-
CASRTGLEQPQHF
TGTGCCAGCAGAACAGGGTTGGAGCAGCCCCAGCATTTT
>-|TRBV30|TRBJ2-7|-
CAWTLTTRAGQYF
TGTGCCTGGACGCTGACCACGAGGGCCGGGCAGTACTTC
>-|TRBV4-1|TRBJ1-6|once
CASSQEAGVVWNSPLHF
TGCGCCAGCAGCCAAGAGGCCGGGGTCGTGTGGAATTCACCCCTCCACTTT
>-|TRBV5-1|TRBJ2-7|-
CASSVSSGYREQYF
TGCGCCAGCAGCGTAAGTAGCGGCTATCGGGAACAGTACTTC
>-|TRBV29-1|TRBJ2-7|-
CSVAPRAGRYEQYF
TGCAGCGTTGCTCCGAGGGCGGGTCGCTACGAGCAGTACTTC
>TRBD2|TRBV19|TRBJ2-3|-
CASSILLARTDTQYF
TGTGCCAGTAGTATATTACTAGCGCGCACAGATACGCAGTATTTT
>-|TRBV9|TRBJ2-1|-
CASSVGERYEQFF
TGTGCCAGCAGCGTGGGAGAGCGCTATGAGCAGTTCTTC
>-|TRBV4-2|TRBJ2-3|-
CASSQFTSNTDTQYF
TGTGCCAGCAGCCAATTTACTTCTAACACAGATACGCAGTATTTT
>-|TRBV9|TRBJ2-1|-
CASSGGLFYNEQFF
TGTGCCAGCAGCGGGGGGCTCTTCTACAATGAGCAGTTCTTC
>-|TRBV27|TRBJ2-7|-
CASSFRQASYEQYF
TGTGCCAGCAGTTTTCGACAGGCGTCCTACGAGCAGTACTTC
>TRBD2|TRBV5-4|TRBJ2-3|-
CASTDGAGDDTQYF
TGTGCCAGCACCGACGGAGCGGGAGACGATACGCAGTATTTT
>TRBD2|TRBV7-3|TRBJ2-7|-
CASSLSSGSSYEQYF
TGTGCCAGCAGCTTGTCCAGCGGGAGCTCCTACGAGCAGTACTTC
>TRBD1|TRBV27|TRBJ1-1|-
CASSTGGREAFF
TGTGCCAGCAGTACAGGGGGGAGGGAAGCTTTCTTT
>-|TRBV5-5|TRBJ1-2|-
CASSLRQDQGHGYTF
TGTGCCAGCAGCCTCAGACAGGACCAGGGACATGGCTACACCTTC
>TRBD2|TRBV9|TRBJ2-7|once
CASSPGGLPEQYF
TGTGCCAGCAGCCCGGGGGGACTCCCCGAGCAGTACTTC
>-|TRBV12-3/TRBV12-4|TRBJ1-2|-
CASSFKSNGYTF
TGTGCCAGCAGTTTCAAATCTAATGGCTACACCTTC
>-|TRBV2|TRBJ2-7|-
CASSRDTSSYEQYF
TGTGCCAGTTCCAGGGACACGAGCTCCTACGAGCAGTACTTC
>-|TRBV30|TRBJ1-6|-
CAWGDGRMISPLHF
TGTGCCTGGGGGGACGGGAGGATGATTTCACCCCTCCACTTT
>-|TRBV7-2|TRBJ2-3|-
CASSQPGFHTDTQYF
TGTGCCAGCAGCCAACCCGGGTTCCACACAGATACGCAGTATTTT
>-|TRBV5-6|TRBJ1-6|-
CASSLGSSPLHF
TGTGCCAGCAGCCTGGGTTCGTCACCCCTCCACTTT
>-|TRBV13|TRBJ2-1|-
CASSLQDNEQFF
TGTGCCAGCAGCCTACAGGACAATGAGCAGTTCTTC
>-|TRBV7-9|TRBJ2-5|few
CASSLSGTQYF
TGTGCCAGCAGCTTATCGGGGACCCAGTACTTC
>-|TRBV6-2/TRBV6-3|TRBJ1-1|-
CASSYFAGWGNMNTEAFF
TGTGCCAGCAGTTACTTCGCAGGGTGGGGAAACATGAACACTGAAGCTTTCTTT
>-|TRBV4-3|TRBJ2-5|-
CASSKGHRGETQYF
TGCGCCAGCAGCAAGGGACATAGGGGAGAGACCCAGTACTTC
>-|TRBV11-2|TRBJ2-4|-
CASSLTTSLIQYF
TGTGCCAGCAGCCTGACTACTAGTTTAATTCAGTACTTC
>TRBD2|TRBV6-2/TRBV6-3|TRBJ2-1|-
CASSFSGSSYNEQFF
TGTGCCAGCAGTTTTAGCGGGAGCTCCTACAATGAGCAGTTCTTC
>-|TRBV19|TRBJ2-2|-
CASMGQGRTGELFF
TGTGCCAGTATGGGGCAGGGGCGCACCGGGGAGCTGTTTTTT
>TRBD1|TRBV27|TRBJ1-2|-
CASSWTGGDGYTF
TGTGCCAGCAGTTGGACAGGGGGTGATGGCTACACCTTC
>-|TRBV27|TRBJ1-5|-
CASSQGNGNQPQHF
TGTGCCAGCAGTCAGGGGAACGGCAATCAGCCCCAGCATTTT
>-|TRBV29-1|TRBJ1-1|-
CSVEGGELTEAFF
TGCAGCGTTGAAGGCGGGGAACTCACTGAAGCTTTCTTT
>TRBD1|TRBV10-1|TRBJ2-7|-
CASSSGTGSYEQYF
TGCGCCAGCAGTTCCGGGACAGGCTCCTACGAGCAGTACTTC
>TRBD2|TRBV19|TRBJ2-3|-
CASLGGFADTQYF
TGTGCCAGTTTGGGGGGGTTCGCAGATACGCAGTATTTT
>-|TRBV18|TRBJ2-7|once
CASSPNGMGYEQYF
TGTGCCAGCTCACCAAACGGGATGGGCTACGAGCAGTACTTC
>TRBD2|TRBV19|TRBJ2-1|-
CASSIETSAYNEQFF
TGTGCCAGTAGTATCGAGACTAGCGCCTACAATGAGCAGTTCTTC
>-|TRBV11-3|TRBJ1-1|-
CASSLTANTEAFF
TGTGCCAGCAGCTTAACAGCGAACACTGAAGCTTTCTTT
>-|TRBV15|TRBJ1-5|-
CATSRTTGSAQHF
TGTGCCACCAGCAGAACCACAGGCTCAGCCCAGCATTTT
>TRBD1|TRBV6-1|TRBJ1-1|-
CASSHGTANTEAFF
TGTGCCAGCAGCCACGGGACAGCAAACACTGAAGCTTTCTTT